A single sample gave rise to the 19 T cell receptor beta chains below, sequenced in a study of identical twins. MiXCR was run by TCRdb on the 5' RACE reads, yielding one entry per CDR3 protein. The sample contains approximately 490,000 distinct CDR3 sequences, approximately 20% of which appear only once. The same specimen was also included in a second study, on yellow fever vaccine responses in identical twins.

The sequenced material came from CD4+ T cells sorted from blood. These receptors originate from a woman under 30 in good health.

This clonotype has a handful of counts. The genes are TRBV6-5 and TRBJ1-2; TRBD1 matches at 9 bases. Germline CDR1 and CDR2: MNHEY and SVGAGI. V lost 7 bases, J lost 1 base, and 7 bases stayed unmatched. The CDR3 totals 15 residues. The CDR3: CASIKTGGVNYGYTF. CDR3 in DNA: TGTGCCAGCATTAAGACAGGGGGAGTTAACTATGGCTACACCTTC.

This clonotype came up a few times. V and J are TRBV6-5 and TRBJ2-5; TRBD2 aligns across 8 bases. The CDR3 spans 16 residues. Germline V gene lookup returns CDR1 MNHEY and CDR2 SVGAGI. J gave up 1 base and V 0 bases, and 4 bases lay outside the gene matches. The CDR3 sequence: CASSYSIRGGQETQYF. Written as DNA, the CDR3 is TGTGCCAGCAGTTACTCAATACGGGGGGGCCAAGAGACCCAGTACTTC.

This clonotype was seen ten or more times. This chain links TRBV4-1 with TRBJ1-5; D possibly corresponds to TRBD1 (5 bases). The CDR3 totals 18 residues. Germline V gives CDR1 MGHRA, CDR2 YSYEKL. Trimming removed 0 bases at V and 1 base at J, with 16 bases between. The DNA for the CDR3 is TGCGCCAGCAGCCAAGACAGCTTTGGAGGGACGAGCAATCAGCCCCAGCATTTT. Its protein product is CASSQDSFGGTSNQPQHF.

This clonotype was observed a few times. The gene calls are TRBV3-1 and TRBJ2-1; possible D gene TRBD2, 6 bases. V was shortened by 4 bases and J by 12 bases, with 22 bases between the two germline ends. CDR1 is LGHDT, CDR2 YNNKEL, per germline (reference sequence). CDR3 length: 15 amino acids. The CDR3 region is CASSPRRGSPPLQFF. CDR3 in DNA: TGTGCCAGCAGCCCCCGGAGGGGTAGTCCCCCTCTGCAGTTCTTC.

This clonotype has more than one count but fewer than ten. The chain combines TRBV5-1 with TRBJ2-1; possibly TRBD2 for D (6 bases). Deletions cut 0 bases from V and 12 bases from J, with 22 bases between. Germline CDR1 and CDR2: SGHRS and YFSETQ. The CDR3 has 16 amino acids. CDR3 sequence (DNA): TGCGCCAGCAGCTTGGAAGTAGGACTATCACTTCGCGGGCAGTTCTTC. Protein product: CASSLEVGLSLRGQFF.

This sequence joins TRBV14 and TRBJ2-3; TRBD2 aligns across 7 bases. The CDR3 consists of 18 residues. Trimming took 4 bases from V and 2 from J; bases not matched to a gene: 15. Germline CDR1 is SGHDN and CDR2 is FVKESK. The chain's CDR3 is CASSPLRASGTNTDTQYF. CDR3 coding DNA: TGTGCCAGCAGCCCGCTTAGGGCTAGCGGAACTAACACAGATACGCAGTATTTT.

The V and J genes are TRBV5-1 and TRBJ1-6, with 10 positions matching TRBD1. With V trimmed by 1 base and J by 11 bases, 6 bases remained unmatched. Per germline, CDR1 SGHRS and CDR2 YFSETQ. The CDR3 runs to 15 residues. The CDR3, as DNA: TGCGCCAGCAGCTTGACGGGACAGGGGTCAGCACCCCTCCACTTT. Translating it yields CASSLTGQGSAPLHF.

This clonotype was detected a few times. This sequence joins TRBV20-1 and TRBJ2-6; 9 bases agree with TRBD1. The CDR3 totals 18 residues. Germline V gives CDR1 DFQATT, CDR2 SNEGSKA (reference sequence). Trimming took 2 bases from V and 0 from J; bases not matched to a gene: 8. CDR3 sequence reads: CSARPWTGATSGANVLTF. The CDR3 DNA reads TGCAGTGCTAGACCATGGACAGGGGCCACCTCTGGGGCCAACGTCCTGACTTTC.

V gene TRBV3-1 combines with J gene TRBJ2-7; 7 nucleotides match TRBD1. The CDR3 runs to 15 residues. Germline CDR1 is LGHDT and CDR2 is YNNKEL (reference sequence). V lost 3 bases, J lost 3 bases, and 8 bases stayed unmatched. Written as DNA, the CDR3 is TGTGCCAGCAGCCAGTTGGACAGGAGCTTCTACGAGCAGTACTTC. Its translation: CASSQLDRSFYEQYF.

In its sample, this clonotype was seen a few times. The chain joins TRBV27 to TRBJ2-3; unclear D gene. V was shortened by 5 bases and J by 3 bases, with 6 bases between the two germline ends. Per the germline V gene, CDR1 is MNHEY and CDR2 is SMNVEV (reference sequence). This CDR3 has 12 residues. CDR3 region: CASSGMTDTQYF. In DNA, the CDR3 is TGTGCCAGCAGTGGCATGACAGATACGCAGTATTTT.

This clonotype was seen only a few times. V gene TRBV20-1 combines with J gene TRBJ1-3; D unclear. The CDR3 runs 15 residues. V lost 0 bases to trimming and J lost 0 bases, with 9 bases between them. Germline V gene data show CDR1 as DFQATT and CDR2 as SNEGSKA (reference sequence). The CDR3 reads CSAREEPVSGNTIYF. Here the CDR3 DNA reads TGCAGTGCTAGAGAAGAACCGGTCTCTGGAAACACCATATATTTT.

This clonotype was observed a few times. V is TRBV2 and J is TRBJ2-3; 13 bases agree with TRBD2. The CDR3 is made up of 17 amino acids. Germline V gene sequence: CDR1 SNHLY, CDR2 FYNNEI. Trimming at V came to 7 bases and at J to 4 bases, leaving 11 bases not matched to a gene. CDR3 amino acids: CASNGLAGVESPDTQYF. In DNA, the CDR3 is TGTGCCAGCAACGGACTAGCGGGAGTTGAGAGCCCAGATACGCAGTATTTT.

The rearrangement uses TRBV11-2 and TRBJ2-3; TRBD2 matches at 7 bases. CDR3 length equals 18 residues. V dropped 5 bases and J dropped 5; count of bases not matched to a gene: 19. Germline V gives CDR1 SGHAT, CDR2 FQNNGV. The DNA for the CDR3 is TGTGCCAGCAGCCCCCGGTTGCTTTTTCGGGAGGAAGGAGATACGCAGTATTTT. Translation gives CASSPRLLFREEGDTQYF.

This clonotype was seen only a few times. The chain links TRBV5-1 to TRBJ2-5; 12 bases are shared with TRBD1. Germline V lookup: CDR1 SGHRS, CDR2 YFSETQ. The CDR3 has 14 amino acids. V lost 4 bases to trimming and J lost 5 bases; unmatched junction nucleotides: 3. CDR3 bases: TGCGCCAGCAGCCCGGGGACAGGGGGCGAGACCCAGTACTTC. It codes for CASSPGTGGETQYF.

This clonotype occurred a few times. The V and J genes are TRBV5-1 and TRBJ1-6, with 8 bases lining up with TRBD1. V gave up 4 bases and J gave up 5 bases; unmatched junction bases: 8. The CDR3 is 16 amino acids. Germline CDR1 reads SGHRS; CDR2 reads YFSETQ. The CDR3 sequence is CASSTGQGINNSPLHF. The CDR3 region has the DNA TGCGCCAGCAGCACCGGACAGGGAATAAATAATTCACCCCTCCACTTT.

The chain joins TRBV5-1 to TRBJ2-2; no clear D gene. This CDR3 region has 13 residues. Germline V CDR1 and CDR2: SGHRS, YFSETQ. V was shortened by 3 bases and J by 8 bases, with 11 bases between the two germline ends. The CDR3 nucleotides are TGCGCCAGCAGCTCGGCCCCTTCAGGGGAGCTGTTTTTT. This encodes CASSSAPSGELFF. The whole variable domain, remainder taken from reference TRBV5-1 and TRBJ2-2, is KAGVTQTPRYLIKTRGQQVTLSCSPISGHRSVSWYQQTPGQGLQFLFEYFSETQRNKGNFPGRFSGRQFSNSRSEMNVSTLELGDSALYLCASSSAPSGELFFGEGSRLTVL.

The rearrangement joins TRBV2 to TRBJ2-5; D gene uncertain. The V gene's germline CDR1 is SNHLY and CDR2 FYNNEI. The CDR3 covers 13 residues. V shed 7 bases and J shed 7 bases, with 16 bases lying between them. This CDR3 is CASIRFAVGTQYF. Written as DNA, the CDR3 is TGTGCCAGCATTCGGTTCGCCGTGGGGACCCAGTACTTC.

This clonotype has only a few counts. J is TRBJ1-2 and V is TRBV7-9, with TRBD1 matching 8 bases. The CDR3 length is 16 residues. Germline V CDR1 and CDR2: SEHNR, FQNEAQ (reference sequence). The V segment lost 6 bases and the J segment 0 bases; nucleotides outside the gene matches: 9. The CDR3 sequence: CASSHGQGLANYGYTF. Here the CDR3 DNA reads TGTGCCAGCAGTCACGGACAGGGTCTAGCTAACTATGGCTACACCTTC.

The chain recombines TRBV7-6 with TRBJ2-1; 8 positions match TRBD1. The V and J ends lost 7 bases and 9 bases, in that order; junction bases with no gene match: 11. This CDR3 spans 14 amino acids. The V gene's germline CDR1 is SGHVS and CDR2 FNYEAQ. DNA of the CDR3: TGTGCCAGCACGGGACAGGAGGTACCTGGTGAGCAGTTCTTC. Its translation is CASTGQEVPGEQFF.